The entry that follows covers one TCR beta chain sequence. What it binds is not known. The CDR3 covers 16 residues. CDR1 is SGHDT and CDR2 is YYEEEE in the germline V gene. The V and J ends lost 4 bases and 2 bases, in that order; junction bases with no gene match: 6. This entry belongs to a study of T cell responses to AZD1222 COVID-19 vaccine. Study-level background: Pooled together were second doses at about 4 or about 12 weeks.

Overall study results and limits: Spike-specific TCR repertoires showed rising breadth and depth after two AZD1222 doses. Females outnumbered males among donors, who were mostly white British; clonal diversity was possibly underestimated. Samples come after the peak T cell response, not at day 14.

The data were produced by immunoSEQ multiplex PCR, yet TCRdb's version contains in-frame clones alone and is incomplete. Here the sample spans 120,000 to 150,000 clones, 75% to 95% being singletons. This rearrangement joins TRBV5-6 to TRBJ1-5, with 10 bases matching TRBD1. This receptor was obtained from an adult in good health. Sequencing used peripheral blood, obtained on day 0 of AZD1222 vaccination. Written as DNA, the CDR3 is TGTGCCAGCAGCACAGTCGGACAGGGGGGCAATCAGCCCCAGCATTTT. Its translation: CASSTVGQGGNQPQHF.